The 30 T cell receptor beta chains below come from one sample, sequenced in a study of CXCR3-negative and CXCR3-positive naive CD8 T cells. The authors made the TRB cDNA libraries by 5' RACE using UMI labels. TCRdb re-called the 5' RACE reads and catalogs CDR3 proteins one per entry, DNA excluded. Its table lists around 26,000 distinct CDR3 sequences. The sequenced sample was naive CXCR3- CD8+ T cells from blood. Indicated subset: CD45RO-CCR7+CD27+CD95- naive CD8+ T cells lacking CXCR3 (TNR3-). The receptor set was obtained from a human donor in good health. Some clones in this sample may be carry-over from other donors' samples.

This chain links TRBV6-5 with TRBJ2-5. Germline CDR1 reads MNHEY; CDR2 reads SVGAGI. The CDR3 length is 14 residues. This chain's CDR3 is CASSYQAWQETQYF.

V and J are TRBV7-6 and TRBJ1-1; TCRdb calls TRBD1, which cannot be checked without DNA. This CDR3 is 13 amino acids long. The germline V gene has CDR1 SGHVS and CDR2 FNYEAQ. CDR3 residues: CASSLGGLSEAFF. Full variable domain (rest looked up from reference TRBV7-6 and TRBJ1-1): GAGVSQSPRYKVTKRGQDVALRCDPISGHVSLYWYRQALGQGPEFLTYFNYEAQQDKSGLPNDRFSAERPEGSISTLTIQRTEQRDSAMYRCASSLGGLSEAFFGQGTRLTVV.

The V gene is TRBV29-1, the J gene TRBJ1-2; TCRdb proposes TRBD1, but this gene call is untestable without DNA. This CDR3 is 15 amino acids long. CDR1 and CDR2 (germline): SQVTM, ANQGSEA. The CDR3 protein is CSVEEEGQGAYGYTF.

The chain uses TRBV27 and TRBJ2-7; TCRdb indicates TRBD1, and absent DNA this call remains unverified. Germline V gene sequence: CDR1 MNHEY, CDR2 SMNVEV (reference sequence). The CDR3 totals 15 residues. CDR3: CASSPGTGLIYEQYF.

CDR3 in amino acids: CSVPLARETQYF. V is TRBV29-1 and J is TRBJ2-5; TCRdb picks TRBD2, but there is no DNA to check that call. The CDR3 is 12 amino acids. CDR1 and CDR2 from the germline V gene are SQVTM and ANQGSEA.

The rearrangement joins TRBV28 to TRBJ1-1. The germline gives CDR1 MDHEN, CDR2 SYDVKM. The CDR3 covers 11 residues. CDR3 sequence reads: CASSFRTEAFF.

The rearrangement joins TRBV28 to TRBJ1-5. Per germline, CDR1 MDHEN and CDR2 SYDVKM. This CDR3 has 14 amino acids. CDR3 amino acids: CASSLPGTQQPQHF.

The chain employs TRBV28 and TRBJ2-7; the TCRdb call, TRBD2, lacks DNA for checking. The CDR3 runs 17 residues. Germline-derived CDR1 and CDR2 are MDHEN and SYDVKM. CDR3 loop: CASSSLTSSGGGEPQYF.

This sequence joins TRBV4-2 and TRBJ1-2; TCRdb outputs TRBD1, but without DNA this stays unchecked. The CDR3 spans 16 residues. Per the germline V gene, CDR1 is LGHNA and CDR2 is YNFKEQ. Here the CDR3 reads CASSQDYGTGVYGYTF.

This rearrangement joins TRBV2 to TRBJ2-1; lacking DNA, the TRBD1 call made by TCRdb goes unchecked. Germline V gene sequence: CDR1 SNHLY, CDR2 FYNNEI. The CDR3 has 12 residues. The CDR3 sequence: CASSDRVWEQFF.

This chain links TRBV6-2 or TRBV6-3 with TRBJ2-7; TCRdb gives TRBD2 as the D gene, but with no DNA this cannot be confirmed. The germline CDR1 and CDR2 sequences are MNHEY and SVGEGT. The CDR3 is 15 residues long. The CDR3: CASTDASGGPLEQYF.

The rearrangement links TRBV23-1 to TRBJ2-2; there is no DNA to check the TCRdb D call of TRBD1. TRBV23-1 is flagged as an ORF with uncertain function. The CDR3 totals 15 residues. This CDR3 reads CASRRGRLNTGELFF.

The chain links TRBV7-8 to TRBJ2-5; lacking DNA, the TRBD1 call made by TCRdb goes unchecked. This CDR3 is built from 17 residues. CDR1 is SGHVS, CDR2 FQNEAQ, per germline. CDR3 residues: CASSFRVERGPQETQYF.

The chain joins TRBV14 to TRBJ2-1; the D call from TCRdb, TRBD1, cannot be confirmed without DNA. The CDR3 has 16 residues. Germline values: CDR1 SGHDN, CDR2 FVKESK. CDR3: CASSHPGDAVLNEQFF.

CDR3 in amino acids: CSARDPTNAGNYGYTF. V usage is TRBV20-1 and J usage is TRBJ1-2; there is no DNA to check the TCRdb D call of TRBD1. Germline V CDR1 and CDR2: DFQATT, SNEGSKA (reference sequence). This CDR3 is built from 16 residues.

The chain joins TRBV6-6 to TRBJ2-3. The CDR3 has 14 residues. Germline V gene lookup returns CDR1 MNHNY and CDR2 SVGAGI (reference sequence). The CDR3 loop reads CASSYVVVTDTQYF.

V is TRBV5-1 and J is TRBJ1-2. The CDR3 runs to 12 residues. Germline V lookup: CDR1 SGHRS, CDR2 YFSETQ. CDR3 in amino acids: CASSLEGIGYTF.

The J gene is TRBJ2-7, the V gene TRBV10-3; absent DNA, TCRdb's TRBD2 call cannot be checked. The germline CDR1 and CDR2 sequences are ENHRY and SYGVKD. The CDR3 is made up of 14 amino acids. CDR3 sequence: CAIMVEGQPYEQYF.

The chain recombines TRBV6-2 or TRBV6-3 with TRBJ2-7. Germline values: CDR1 MNHEY, CDR2 SVGEGT. The CDR3 contains 13 residues. The CDR3: CASSQDGAYEQYF.

The chain uses TRBV4-3 and TRBJ2-1; with no DNA, the TCRdb D assignment of TRBD1 cannot be verified. The CDR3 sequence is 16 residues long. Germline values: CDR1 LGHNA, CDR2 YSLEER. CDR3 sequence reads: CASSQDPRAYFDEQFF.

The rearrangement joins TRBV28 to TRBJ2-1; TCRdb gives TRBD2 as the D gene, but with no DNA this cannot be confirmed. This CDR3 spans 13 amino acids. Germline-derived CDR1 and CDR2 are MDHEN and SYDVKM. The CDR3 loop reads CASSFGGGNEQFF.

This chain links TRBV19 with TRBJ1-2; no DNA is available, so the TRBD1 call from TCRdb remains unchecked. Germline CDR1 and CDR2: LNHDA and SQIVND (reference sequence). CDR3 size: 13 residues. CDR3 in amino acids: CASSPAVSYGYTF.

J is TRBJ1-4 and V is TRBV6-6; checking the TCRdb D call of TRBD1 is not possible without DNA. The CDR3 has 16 residues. The germline V gene encodes CDR1 MNHNY and CDR2 SVGAGI (reference sequence). This CDR3 reads CASSVFLEGPNEKLFF.

The chain is built from TRBV20-1 and TRBJ2-3; TCRdb's D gene call, TRBD2, goes unchecked for lack of DNA. Germline V gives CDR1 DFQATT, CDR2 SNEGSKA (reference sequence). This CDR3 region has 15 residues. This CDR3 reads CSARWDQSNTDTQYF.

The gene calls are TRBV5-8 and TRBJ2-2; the D gene TCRdb calls, TRBD1, cannot be checked with no DNA. The CDR3 runs 15 residues. Germline V gives CDR1 SGHTS, CDR2 YDEGEE. The CDR3 region is CASRRLQGPTGELFF. Combining the CDR3 with reference TRBV5-8 and TRBJ2-2 gives the whole variable domain EAGVTQSPTHLIKTRGQQATLRCSPISGHTSVYWYQQALGLGLQFLLWYDEGEERNRGNFPPRFSGRQFPNYSSELNVNALELEDSALYLCASRRLQGPTGELFFGEGSRLTVL.

The chain recombines TRBV29-1 with TRBJ2-7; TCRdb returns TRBD2, unconfirmable since there is no DNA. Per germline, CDR1 SQVTM and CDR2 ANQGSEA. This CDR3 has 14 residues. The CDR3 region is CSVVGGGLSYEQYF.

The rearrangement links TRBV4-3 to TRBJ2-7; TCRdb picks TRBD1, but there is no DNA to check that call. Germline V gene sequence: CDR1 LGHNA, CDR2 YSLEER. The CDR3 spans 17 residues. CDR3 protein: CASSQARSGTVLYEQYF.

This chain links TRBV4-2 with TRBJ2-5; checking the TCRdb D call of TRBD2 is not possible without DNA. Germline assignment: CDR1 LGHNA and CDR2 YNFKEQ. The CDR3 is made up of 15 amino acids. The CDR3 here is CASSQRLAWQETQYF.

This chain joins TRBV11-2 and TRBJ1-2. The V gene's germline CDR1 is SGHAT and CDR2 FQNNGV. The CDR3 has 14 amino acids. The CDR3 region is CASSYREVDYGYTF. The full variable domain, in which reference TRBV11-2 and TRBJ1-2 provide the parts outside the CDR3, is EAGVAQSPRYKIIEKRQSVAFWCNPISGHATLYWYQQILGQGPKLLIQFQNNGVVDDSQLPKDRFSAERLKGVDSTLKIQPAKLEDSAVYLCASSYREVDYGYTFGSGTRLTVV.

The CDR3 is CASSIATEAFF. This chain joins TRBV19 and TRBJ1-1. The CDR3 has 11 residues. Germline assignment: CDR1 LNHDA and CDR2 SQIVND (reference sequence).